These 28 T cell receptor beta chains were all obtained from the same sample, sequenced in a study of molecular identifiers for immune sequencing clone quantification (dated by TCRdb to the late 2010s). Library method: PCR. The sequencer was a NextSeq 500. TCRdb trimmed public reads at Q25 via fastp, called clones via MiXCR and kept in-frame beta chains. Under each unique CDR3 protein, matching rows form one entry showing the most common genes and DNA. The sample includes some 590,000 distinct CDR3 sequences, with 25% observed a single time. About 0.84% of the sample belongs to the ten largest clones. The sample was naive CD8+ T cells from blood, with Jurkat cell RNA spiked in. The cell subset or site tag for this specimen amounts to: FACS-sorted CD8+CD4-CCR7+CD45RA+ naive T cells. The receptors shown here come from a human donor in good health. Some libraries in this study had Jurkat cell RNA spiked in.

With respect to this clonotype: Given a much more abundant clone one base away, this may be a read error. J is TRBJ1-4 and V is TRBV20-1; D not certain. Germline V gene sequence: CDR1 DFQATT, CDR2 SNEGSKA (reference sequence). V was shortened by 5 bases and J by 0 bases, with 13 bases between the two germline ends. This CDR3 comprises 15 residues. CDR3 sequence: CSAGPSPATNEKLFF. The DNA of the CDR3 is TGCAGTGCTGGCCCCTCTCCAGCAACTAATGAAAAACTGTTTTTT.

This clonotype was seen repeatedly, ten times or more. The J gene is TRBJ1-4, the V gene TRBV16; tentatively, D is TRBD1 (5 bases). Germline V gene data show CDR1 as KGHSY and CDR2 as FQNENV. The CDR3 loop spans 15 amino acids. V dropped 1 base and J dropped 5 bases, with 11 bases sitting between them. CDR3 sequence: CASSQWVTDNEKLFF. CDR3 sequence (DNA): TGTGCCAGCAGCCAATGGGTGACAGACAATGAAAAACTGTTTTTT.

This clonotype came up many times. V and J are TRBV6-6 and TRBJ1-5; 9 bases are a match to TRBD1. The CDR3 is made up of 18 amino acids. Germline loops: CDR1 MNHNY, CDR2 SVGAGI (reference sequence). Trimming at V came to 0 bases and at J to 3 bases, leaving 9 bases not matched to a gene. The CDR3, as DNA: TGTGCCAGCAGTTACTCTGGGAGACAGGGGGTCCCCAATCAGCCCCAGCATTTT. This gives the protein CASSYSGRQGVPNQPQHF.

V gene TRBV4-3 combines with J gene TRBJ2-3, with no clear D. Germline V CDR1 and CDR2: LGHNA, YSLEER. CDR3 length: 15 residues. Trimming left V 0 bases short and J 3 bases short, with 10 bases between. The chain's CDR3 is CASSQDRRITDTQYF. The DNA of the CDR3 is TGCGCCAGCAGCCAAGACAGGAGAATAACAGATACGCAGTATTTT.

Remarks on this clonotype: Just one base apart from a much larger clone, this may be a read error. CDR3 sequence reads: CASSQDSISGVTDTQYF. The CDR3 DNA sequence: TGTGCCAGCAGCCAAGACTCGATTAGCGGGGTCACAGATACGCAGTATTTT. The chain uses TRBV4-2 and TRBJ2-3, with 8 bases fitting TRBD2. The J segment lost 2 bases and the V segment lost 0 bases, leaving 7 bases of the junction unmatched. Per germline, CDR1 LGHNA and CDR2 YNFKEQ. The CDR3 loop spans 17 amino acids.

At least ten counts were recorded for this clonotype. This chain links TRBV28 with TRBJ2-7; D perhaps matches TRBD2 (5 bases). Germline CDR1 is MDHEN and CDR2 is SYDVKM. V was trimmed by 5 bases and J by 5 bases, leaving 13 bases between them. The CDR3 is made up of 13 amino acids. CDR3 sequence: CASSRTAWDEQYF. For the CDR3, the DNA is TGTGCCAGCAGTAGGACTGCCTGGGACGAGCAGTACTTC.

The sample holds many counts of this clonotype. V is TRBV7-9 and J is TRBJ1-1, with D perhaps matching TRBD1 (6 bases). Germline V CDR1 and CDR2: SEHNR, FQNEAQ (reference sequence). The CDR3 runs to 18 residues. Between the trimmed V and J ends, which lost 8 bases and 2 bases, there was a span of 27 bases. CDR3 region: CASGGDTIEDRKNTEAFF. The CDR3 nucleotides read TGTGCCAGCGGAGGCGACACTATCGAGGACAGAAAAAACACTGAAGCTTTCTTT.

The table lists this clonotype with many counts. This chain links TRBV6-5 with TRBJ1-5, with 7 bases matching TRBD1. The CDR3 contains 15 residues. Germline CDR1 MNHEY, CDR2 SVGAGI. V shed 5 bases, J shed 6 bases, and the junction held 10 bases outside the gene matches. Here the CDR3 reads CASSDRQGRAQPQHF. The CDR3 nucleotides are TGTGCCAGCAGTGACCGACAGGGTCGCGCTCAGCCCCAGCATTTT.

The rearrangement uses TRBV9 and TRBJ2-1; 12 positions agree with TRBD1. J lost 1 base, V lost 0 bases, and 8 bases had no gene match. Germline assignment: CDR1 SGDLS and CDR2 YYNGEE. The CDR3 loop spans 19 amino acids. CDR3 residues: CASSVGGTGGSLSYNEQFF. CDR3 in DNA: TGTGCCAGCAGCGTAGGAGGGACAGGGGGCTCTTTATCCTACAATGAGCAGTTCTTC.

This clonotype was counted many times. The chain employs TRBV4-3 and TRBJ2-7; D gene ambiguous. CDR1 is LGHNA and CDR2 is YSLEER in the germline V gene. V shed 0 bases and J shed 3 bases, with 9 bases lying between them. The CDR3 is made up of 14 amino acids. The CDR3 here is CASSQERTYYEQYF. The CDR3 DNA reads as TGCGCCAGCAGCCAAGAGAGGACCTACTACGAGCAGTACTTC.

In its sample, this clonotype was seen a few times. The chain carries TRBV9 and TRBJ2-5; the D is unclear. Trimming cost V 0 bases and J 0 bases, with 6 bases left between them. Germline V gene data show CDR1 as SGDLS and CDR2 as YYNGEE. CDR3 length equals 14 residues. The CDR3 DNA sequence: TGTGCCAGCAGCGTAGGGTGGGACCAAGAGACCCAGTACTTC. This gives the protein CASSVGWDQETQYF.

The V call is TRBV30, the J call TRBJ2-1; D call uncertain. Trimming removed 0 bases at V and 6 bases at J, with 6 bases between. This CDR3 region has 12 residues. CDR1 is GTSNPN and CDR2 is SVGIG in the germline V gene (reference sequence). The CDR3 DNA follows: TGTGCCTGGAGTGTAGTGGCCAATGAGCAGTTCTTC. It codes for CAWSVVANEQFF. Full variable domain (remainder filled in from reference TRBV30 and TRBJ2-1): SQTIHQWPATLVQPVGSPLSLECTVEGTSNPNLYWYRQAAGRGLQLLFYSVGIGQISSEVPQNLSASRPQDRQFILSSKKLLLSDSGFYLCAWSVVANEQFFGPGTRLTVL.

This chain uses TRBV5-1 with TRBJ2-1; 8 bases are a match to TRBD2. The germline V gene encodes CDR1 SGHRS and CDR2 YFSETQ. The CDR3 length is 15 residues. The ends lost 4 bases at V and 8 bases at J; junction bases unmatched: 11. The CDR3 DNA follows: TGCGCCAGCAGCCCACGCGGGACTAGTAGGGATGAGCAGTTCTTC. Encoded protein: CASSPRGTSRDEQFF.

This rearrangement joins TRBV28 to TRBJ2-5; unclear D gene. Germline V lookup: CDR1 MDHEN, CDR2 SYDVKM. The CDR3 extends over 11 amino acids. V lost 7 bases, J lost 2 bases, and 5 bases lay in between. Here the CDR3 reads CASKLQETQYF. CDR3 nucleotides: TGTGCCAGCAAGCTGCAAGAGACCCAGTACTTC.

V usage is TRBV19 and J usage is TRBJ1-1; D unclear. V was clipped by 6 bases and J by 5 bases, with 13 bases between them. Germline assignment: CDR1 LNHDA and CDR2 SQIVND (reference sequence). The CDR3 is made up of 13 amino acids. DNA of the CDR3: TGTGCCAGTAGGTCTACTGGGATGACTGAAGCTTTCTTT. It specifies CASRSTGMTEAFF.

CDR3 sequence reads: CASSGREFNQPQHF. CDR3 DNA: TGTGCCAGCAGCGGCCGGGAGTTCAATCAGCCCCAGCATTTT. The V call is TRBV5-6, the J call TRBJ1-5; D is undetermined. V lost 4 bases and J lost 3, with 11 bases in between. Germline V gene data show CDR1 as SGHDT and CDR2 as YYEEEE. This CDR3 contains 14 residues.

This clonotype was counted at least ten times. The chain uses TRBV7-6 and TRBJ2-7, with 12 positions matching TRBD2. The germline gives CDR1 SGHVS, CDR2 FNYEAQ. V gave up 5 bases and J gave up 5 bases; unmatched junction bases: 4. The CDR3 is made up of 14 amino acids. CDR3 sequence: CASSPWTSGDEQYF. The CDR3 DNA is TGTGCCAGCAGCCCCTGGACTAGCGGGGACGAGCAGTACTTC.

Of note for this clonotype: A much bigger clone sits one base away, suggesting this may be a read error. The CDR3 region is CASSVRGYTEAFF. The CDR3 nucleotides read TGTGCCAGCAGTGTACGGGGGTACACTGAAGCTTTCTTT. The chain uses TRBV6-6 and TRBJ1-1; TRBD1 is a possible D gene (5 bases). Trimming left V 5 bases short and J 3 bases short, with 10 bases between. Germline assignment: CDR1 MNHNY and CDR2 SVGAGI (reference sequence). The CDR3 runs 13 residues.

The DNA for the CDR3 is TGCAGCGTTGAGTGGCTAGCGGGAGGGCGACTCTACAATGAGCAGTTCTTC. This codes for CSVEWLAGGRLYNEQFF. The V call is TRBV29-1, the J call TRBJ2-1; 12 bases align to TRBD2. The CDR3 sequence is 17 residues long. Per germline, CDR1 SQVTM and CDR2 ANQGSEA. The V and J ends lost 3 bases and 3 bases, in that order; junction bases with no gene match: 9.

This clonotype was detected many times. V and J are TRBV14 and TRBJ2-2, with 12 nucleotides matching TRBD1. The length of the CDR3 is 16 residues. Germline V CDR1 and CDR2: SGHDN, FVKESK. With V trimmed by 3 bases and J by 4 bases, 3 bases remained unmatched. The CDR3, as DNA: TGTGCCAGCAGCCACCCGGGACAGGGGGCCACCGGGGAGCTGTTTTTT. Encoded protein: CASSHPGQGATGELFF.

This clonotype was observed at least ten times. This chain uses TRBV29-1 with TRBJ2-3; D not resolved. Between the trimmed V and J ends, which lost 6 bases and 0 bases, there was a span of 13 bases. Germline V gives CDR1 SQVTM, CDR2 ANQGSEA. The CDR3 has 14 residues. The CDR3 loop reads CSVDMIPSTDTQYF. For the CDR3, the DNA is TGCAGCGTCGACATGATACCTAGCACAGATACGCAGTATTTT.

The chain is built from TRBV4-1 and TRBJ1-6; D call uncertain. The CDR3 consists of 11 residues. Germline V CDR1 and CDR2: MGHRA, YSYEKL. V was trimmed by 0 bases and J by 9 bases, leaving 0 bases between them. CDR3 in DNA: TGCGCCAGCAGCCAAGATTCACCCCTCCACTTT. Its translation: CASSQDSPLHF.

This clonotype has only a few counts. This sequence joins TRBV5-6 and TRBJ2-7; D is unresolved. The CDR3 runs to 13 residues. In germline, CDR1 is SGHDT, CDR2 YYEEEE. Trimming took off 1 base at V and 6 bases at J, with 11 bases between the two ends. Here the CDR3 reads CASSLWGSAEQYF. Written as DNA, the CDR3 is TGTGCCAGCAGCTTGTGGGGTTCGGCCGAGCAGTACTTC.

Details on this clonotype: A much larger clone lies a single base off, so this may be a read error. The chain is built from TRBV5-6 and TRBJ2-7, with D unresolved. The CDR3 is 16 amino acids. Germline V gives CDR1 SGHDT, CDR2 YYEEEE. The CDR3 DNA sequence: TGTGCCAGCAGCTTGGGGCAGGACCCCGGCTCCTACGAGCAGAACTTC. It codes for CASSLGQDPGSYEQNF.

In this sample, this clonotype turned up many times. The gene calls are TRBV7-9 and TRBJ1-1, with a possible D match to TRBD1 (5 bases). V was cut by 2 bases and J by 1 base, with 11 bases left in between. Germline V gene lookup returns CDR1 SEHNR and CDR2 FQNEAQ (reference sequence). The CDR3 loop spans 15 amino acids. The CDR3 DNA follows: TGTGCCAGCAGCTTATGGAGGGGTCAGAACACTGAAGCTTTCTTT. Translated, it gives CASSLWRGQNTEAFF. The whole variable domain, filled in from reference TRBV7-9 and TRBJ1-1, reads DTGVSQNPRHKITKRGQNVTFRCDPISEHNRLYWYRQTLGQGPEFLTYFQNEAQLEKSRLLSDRFSAERPKGSFSTLEIQRTEQGDSAMYLCASSLWRGQNTEAFFGQGTRLTVV.

Ten or more counts support this clonotype. This chain connects TRBV24-1 to TRBJ2-7; unclear D gene. Trimming took 12 bases from V and 0 from J, leaving 11 bases between them. This CDR3 has 12 residues. From germline, CDR1 is KGHDR and CDR2 SFDVKD. The CDR3 DNA is TGTGCCCCCAACCCAGCCTCCTACGAGCAGTACTTC. This codes for CAPNPASYEQYF.

About this clonotype: A much larger clone lies a single base off, so this may be a read error. The V and J genes are TRBV11-2 and TRBJ2-1; D ambiguous. Germline CDR1 and CDR2: SGHAT and FQNNGV. CDR3 length: 13 residues. The CDR3 reads CASGSSSYDEQFF. The CDR3 DNA follows: TGTGCCAGCGGTAGCAGCTCCTACGATGAGCAGTTCTTC. The full variable domain, rest sourced from reference TRBV11-2 and TRBJ2-1, is EAGVAQSPRYKIIEKRQSVAFWCNPISGHATLYWYQQILGQGPKLLIQFQNNGVVDDSQLPKDRFSAERLKGVDSTLKIQPAKLEDSAVYLCASGSSSYDEQFFGPGTRLTVL.

For this clonotype: Possible read error: a much larger clone is one base away. V and J are TRBV13 and TRBJ1-1; 8 nucleotides match TRBD1. Looked up from germline, CDR1 is PRHDT and CDR2 is FYEKMQ (reference sequence). CDR3 length equals 13 residues. The CDR3 loop is CASSTGTGTEVFF. The DNA for the CDR3 is TGTGCCAGCAGCACCGGGACAGGCACTGAAGTTTTCTTT.